These 22 T cell receptor beta chains share one sample of origin, sequenced in a study of cytomegalovirus exposure and HLA in healthy donors. 13 Jbeta primers and 60 Vbeta primers were used for the PCR. Assay: immunoSEQ multiplex PCR; the TCRdb copy retains only in-frame clones and omits some. The sample lists 150,000 to 200,000 clones, around four fifths occurring once. The sample taken for sequencing was PBMCs. These TCRs come from a female donor in good health and CMV-seronegative.

The rearrangement uses TRBV15 and TRBJ1-5, with no clear D. Per germline, CDR1 LNHNV and CDR2 YYDKDF (reference sequence). The CDR3 has 14 residues. V was cut by 0 bases and J by 2 bases, with 5 bases left in between. CDR3 residues: CATSRDKRNQPQHF. CDR3 sequence (DNA): TGTGCCACCAGCAGAGACAAGCGCAATCAGCCCCAGCATTTT.

V and J are TRBV2 and TRBJ1-1, with D hard to call. With 4 bases removed from V and 0 bases from J, the gap between germline ends came to 6 bases. There are 13 residues in the CDR3. Germline-derived CDR1 and CDR2 are SNHLY and FYNNEI. The CDR3 loop is CASSVQMNTEAFF. The CDR3 bases are TGTGCCAGCAGTGTACAGATGAACACTGAAGCTTTCTTT.

A few counts support this clone. The chain links TRBV5-6 to TRBJ2-6, with D possibly being TRBD1 (5 bases). The CDR3 has 17 residues. CDR1 and CDR2 (germline): SGHDT, YYEEEE. Trimming pared 4 bases from V and 0 bases from J, leaving 14 bases between. DNA for the CDR3: TGTGCCAGCAGCACCAGGGTTTACAGCTCTGGGGCCAACGTCCTGACTTTC. This gives the protein CASSTRVYSSGANVLTF.

V gene TRBV29-1 combines with J gene TRBJ2-5, with D tentatively TRBD2 (5 bases). The CDR3 covers 13 residues. The V and J ends lost 6 bases and 0 bases respectively, with 11 bases between them. From germline, CDR1 is SQVTM and CDR2 ANQGSEA. The CDR3 reads CSVRDRNQETQYF. In nucleotides, the CDR3 is TGCAGCGTCCGGGATCGGAACCAAGAGACCCAGTACTTC.

This clone was observed once. V usage is TRBV5-5 and J usage is TRBJ1-2; 7 positions match TRBD1. After removal of 3 bases from V and 3 bases from J, the junction contained 5 bases not matched to a gene. Germline V gene lookup returns CDR1 SGHKS and CDR2 YYEKEE (reference sequence). The CDR3 has 14 amino acids. The CDR3 nucleotides read TGTGCCAGCAGCTCCTTTGGGACAGACTATGGCTACACCTTC. As protein: CASSSFGTDYGYTF.

This chain joins TRBV5-1 and TRBJ2-3, with D possibly matching TRBD2 (5 bases). The CDR3 is 16 amino acids. Looked up from germline, CDR1 is SGHRS and CDR2 is YFSETQ. Trimming removed 3 bases from V and 0 bases from J, with 14 bases in between. The CDR3 DNA reads TGCGCCAGCAGCTGGACTGCATGGGCTAGCACAGATACGCAGTATTTT. It codes for CASSWTAWASTDTQYF.

This rearrangement joins TRBV5-1 to TRBJ1-2, with TRBD1 matching 7 bases. Trimming removed 2 bases from V and 1 base from J; junction bases left unmatched: 2. The germline V gene has CDR1 SGHRS and CDR2 YFSETQ. CDR3 length: 14 residues. Here the CDR3 reads CASSFTGVNYGYTF. The DNA for the CDR3 is TGCGCCAGCAGCTTCACAGGGGTTAACTATGGCTACACCTTC. Variable domain in full (rest from reference TRBV5-1 and TRBJ1-2): KAGVTQTPRYLIKTRGQQVTLSCSPISGHRSVSWYQQTPGQGLQFLFEYFSETQRNKGNFPGRFSGRQFSNSRSEMNVSTLELGDSALYLCASSFTGVNYGYTFGSGTRLTVV.

This clone was counted a few times. The chain is built from TRBV30 and TRBJ1-2, with D possibly being TRBD1 (5 bases). Trimming shortened V by 0 bases and J by 4 bases, and 12 bases separated the two germline ends. Germline CDR1 and CDR2: GTSNPN and SVGIG (reference sequence). This CDR3 has 14 residues. This CDR3 reads CAWSVLLGGYGYTF. In DNA form, the CDR3 reads TGTGCCTGGAGTGTACTTCTCGGGGGCTATGGCTACACCTTC.

This clone was recorded once. The chain carries TRBV15 and TRBJ2-5, with 7 bases aligning to TRBD1. Germline trimming cut 3 bases from V and 4 bases from J; bases unmatched to any gene: 17. The CDR3 is made up of 18 amino acids. Germline CDR1 reads LNHNV; CDR2 reads YYDKDF (reference sequence). In DNA form, the CDR3 reads TGTGCCACCAGCAGGGGAGACAGGGAAGTAAGTCTGGGAGAGACCCAGTACTTC. It codes for CATSRGDREVSLGETQYF.

The chain has TRBV6-1 and TRBJ2-3; 7 positions agree with TRBD2. Germline-derived CDR1 and CDR2 are MNHNS and SASEGT. CDR3 size: 15 residues. With 6 bases clipped from V and 4 bases from J, the junction kept 10 bases outside the gene matches. The CDR3 DNA is TGTGCCAGCAGGGCAAGACTAGCAGGTCCAGATACGCAGTATTTT. This codes for CASRARLAGPDTQYF.

The rearrangement links TRBV2 to TRBJ2-7; 9 nucleotides align to TRBD2. CDR1 SNHLY and CDR2 FYNNEI come from the germline V gene. The CDR3 contains 14 residues. V dropped 5 bases and J dropped 3; count of bases not matched to a gene: 5. The CDR3 loop is CASSQVSGSYEQYF. The CDR3 DNA reads as TGTGCCAGCAGTCAAGTTAGCGGGAGCTACGAGCAGTACTTC.

The chain employs TRBV29-1 and TRBJ1-1, with 7 bases fitting TRBD1. Germline CDR1 SQVTM, CDR2 ANQGSEA. Unmatched junction bases numbered 5, after V lost 6 bases and J lost 1 base. The CDR3 sequence is 13 residues long. DNA of the CDR3: TGCAGCGTGGATAACAGGGGGAACACTGAAGCTTTCTTT. Protein sequence: CSVDNRGNTEAFF.

In its sample, this clone was seen a few times. V usage is TRBV11-2 and J usage is TRBJ1-2, with D unresolved. The CDR3 has 12 residues. From germline, CDR1 is SGHAT and CDR2 FQNNGV. V lost 0 bases and J 7 bases, leaving 6 bases between the germline ends. The DNA for the CDR3 is TGTGCCAGCAGCTTAGACGGTGTTGGCTACACCTTC. It is translated as CASSLDGVGYTF. The full variable domain, with the rest looked up from reference TRBV11-2 and TRBJ1-2, is EAGVAQSPRYKIIEKRQSVAFWCNPISGHATLYWYQQILGQGPKLLIQFQNNGVVDDSQLPKDRFSAERLKGVDSTLKIQPAKLEDSAVYLCASSLDGVGYTFGSGTRLTVV.

This sequence joins TRBV5-1 and TRBJ2-1; 7 bases map to TRBD2. Germline trimming cut 0 bases from V and 2 bases from J; bases unmatched to any gene: 5. The CDR3 runs to 16 residues. CDR1 and CDR2 from the germline V gene are SGHRS and YFSETQ. Written as DNA, the CDR3 is TGCGCCAGCAGCTTGGCCGGGGCGGGGGCCTACAATGAGCAGTTCTTC. Its translation is CASSLAGAGAYNEQFF. The complete variable domain, with remaining parts taken from reference TRBV5-1 and TRBJ2-1, reads KAGVTQTPRYLIKTRGQQVTLSCSPISGHRSVSWYQQTPGQGLQFLFEYFSETQRNKGNFPGRFSGRQFSNSRSEMNVSTLELGDSALYLCASSLAGAGAYNEQFFGPGTRLTVL.

This CDR3 reads CASSLRLAGGIPYEQYF. CDR3 sequence (DNA): TGTGCCAGCAGTTTACGACTAGCGGGAGGGATCCCCTACGAGCAGTACTTC. This chain uses TRBV27 with TRBJ2-7; 14 nucleotides match TRBD2. This CDR3 comprises 17 residues. Trimming cost V 2 bases and J 2 bases; bases outside gene matches: 5. CDR1 is MNHEY and CDR2 is SMNVEV in the germline V gene (reference sequence).

The chain couples TRBV9 to TRBJ1-2; D call uncertain. Deletions cut 2 bases from V and 8 bases from J, with 16 bases between. The CDR3 extends over 14 amino acids. The V gene's germline CDR1 is SGDLS and CDR2 YYNGEE. The CDR3 nucleotides are TGTGCCAGCAGCGTCTCCCAGGCCCCGGGGGGCTACACCTTC. It encodes CASSVSQAPGGYTF.

This chain joins TRBV10-3 and TRBJ2-7, with 11 bases that match TRBD2. The ends lost 0 bases at V and 6 bases at J; junction bases unmatched: 4. Per the germline V gene, CDR1 is ENHRY and CDR2 is SYGVKD. CDR3 length equals 15 residues. Written as DNA, the CDR3 is TGTGCCATCAGTGAGTCGATTAGCGGGAGGGGCGAGCAGTACTTC. Its protein product is CAISESISGRGEQYF.

This clone showed up just a few times. This chain joins TRBV4-2 and TRBJ1-5; perhaps TRBD1 as D (6 bases). V was clipped by 1 base and J by 5 bases, with 12 bases between them. The CDR3 runs to 15 residues. Looked up from germline, CDR1 is LGHNA and CDR2 is YNFKEQ. The CDR3 region has the DNA TGTGCCAGCAGCCAAGGTACAGGGTTGGATCAGCCCCAGCATTTT. Encoded protein: CASSQGTGLDQPQHF.

This sequence joins TRBV2 and TRBJ2-1, with 9 bases that match TRBD2. Germline lookup yields CDR1 SNHLY and CDR2 FYNNEI. The CDR3 has 14 residues. After removal of 6 bases from V and 3 bases from J, the junction contained 3 bases not matched to a gene. This CDR3 reads CASRPSGVYNEQFF. As DNA, the CDR3 is TGTGCCAGCAGGCCTAGCGGGGTCTACAATGAGCAGTTCTTC.

This clone has a single count. The chain uses TRBV19 and TRBJ2-3, with TRBD2 matching 8 bases. The CDR3 runs 15 residues. Trimming removed 5 bases from V and 0 bases from J; junction bases left unmatched: 4. Per the germline V gene, CDR1 is LNHDA and CDR2 is SQIVND (reference sequence). CDR3 amino acids: CASSLERGSTDTQYF. In nucleotides, the CDR3 is TGTGCCAGTAGTTTGGAGCGGGGGAGCACAGATACGCAGTATTTT.

V gene TRBV4-1 combines with J gene TRBJ1-5; D unresolved. The V gene's germline CDR1 is MGHRA and CDR2 YSYEKL. With 0 bases removed from V and 9 bases from J, the gap between germline ends came to 9 bases. There are 13 residues in the CDR3. The DNA for the CDR3 is TGCGCCAGCAGCCAAGATGATAGGAGGCCCCAGCATTTT. It specifies CASSQDDRRPQHF.

This clone occurred a few times. Other DNA sequences in the sample encode the same CDR3. J is TRBJ2-7 and V is TRBV6-5; the D gene is possibly TRBD2 (5 bases). Per the germline V gene, CDR1 is MNHEY and CDR2 is SVGAGI. The V gene lost 6 bases and the J gene lost 1 base, with 16 bases spanning the gap. The length of the CDR3 is 15 residues. CDR3 coding DNA: TGTGCCAGCAGGGTATCCGGACTGGGGTCCTACGAGCAGTACTTC. It yields the protein CASRVSGLGSYEQYF.